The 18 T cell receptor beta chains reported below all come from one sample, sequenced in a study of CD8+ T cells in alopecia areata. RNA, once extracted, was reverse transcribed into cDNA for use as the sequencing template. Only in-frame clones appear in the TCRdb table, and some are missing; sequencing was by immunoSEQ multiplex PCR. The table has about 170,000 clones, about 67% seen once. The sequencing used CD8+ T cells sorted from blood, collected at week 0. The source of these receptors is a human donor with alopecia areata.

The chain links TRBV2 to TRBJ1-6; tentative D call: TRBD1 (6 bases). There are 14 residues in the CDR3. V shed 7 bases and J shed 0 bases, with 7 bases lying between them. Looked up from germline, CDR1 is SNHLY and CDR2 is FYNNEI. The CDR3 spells CASKGGSYNSPLHF. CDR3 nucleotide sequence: TGTGCCAGCAAAGGGGGCTCCTATAATTCACCCCTCCACTTT.

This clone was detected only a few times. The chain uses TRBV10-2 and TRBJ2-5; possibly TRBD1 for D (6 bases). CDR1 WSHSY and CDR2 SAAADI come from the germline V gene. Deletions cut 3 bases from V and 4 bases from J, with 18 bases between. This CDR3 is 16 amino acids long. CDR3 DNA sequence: TGCGCCAGCAGTGACCCCCGTTACAGGGACGGAGAGACCCAGTACTTC. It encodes CASSDPRYRDGETQYF.

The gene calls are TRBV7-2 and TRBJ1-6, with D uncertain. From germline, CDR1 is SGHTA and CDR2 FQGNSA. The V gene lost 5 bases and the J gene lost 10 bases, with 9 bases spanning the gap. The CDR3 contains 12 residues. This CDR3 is CASSLVQSPLHF. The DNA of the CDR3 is TGTGCCAGCAGCCTGGTTCAATCACCCCTCCACTTT.

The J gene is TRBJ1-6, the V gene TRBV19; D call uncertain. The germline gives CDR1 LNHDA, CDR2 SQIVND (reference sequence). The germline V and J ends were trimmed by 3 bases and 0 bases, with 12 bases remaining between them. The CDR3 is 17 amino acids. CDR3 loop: CASSIPSTISYNSPLHF. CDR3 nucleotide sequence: TGTGCCAGTAGTATCCCTTCAACTATCTCCTATAATTCACCCCTCCACTTT.

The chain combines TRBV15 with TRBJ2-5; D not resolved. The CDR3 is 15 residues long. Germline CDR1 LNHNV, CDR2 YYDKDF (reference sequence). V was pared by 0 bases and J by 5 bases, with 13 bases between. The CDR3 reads CATSRDRGSAETQYF. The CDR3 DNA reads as TGTGCCACCAGCAGAGATCGTGGCTCAGCGGAGACCCAGTACTTC.

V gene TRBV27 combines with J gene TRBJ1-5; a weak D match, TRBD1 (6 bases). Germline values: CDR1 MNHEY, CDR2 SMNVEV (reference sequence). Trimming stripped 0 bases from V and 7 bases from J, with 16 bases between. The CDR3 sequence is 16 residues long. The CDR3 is CASSLSGGNRVQPQHF. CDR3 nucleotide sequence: TGTGCCAGCAGTTTATCGGGGGGGAACAGGGTCCAGCCCCAGCATTTT.

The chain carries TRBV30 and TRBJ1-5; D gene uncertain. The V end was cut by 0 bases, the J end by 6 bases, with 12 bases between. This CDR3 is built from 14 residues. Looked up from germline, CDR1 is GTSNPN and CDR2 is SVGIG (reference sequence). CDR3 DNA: TGTGCCTGGAGTGTTACTGGAGCGGGTCAGCCCCAGCATTTT. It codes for CAWSVTGAGQPQHF.

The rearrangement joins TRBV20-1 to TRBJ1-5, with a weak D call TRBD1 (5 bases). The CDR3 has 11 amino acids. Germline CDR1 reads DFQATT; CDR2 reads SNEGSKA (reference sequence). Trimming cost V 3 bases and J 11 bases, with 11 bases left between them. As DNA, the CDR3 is TGCAGTGCTAGCAACGGGGGAGCCCAGCATTTT. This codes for CSASNGGAQHF.

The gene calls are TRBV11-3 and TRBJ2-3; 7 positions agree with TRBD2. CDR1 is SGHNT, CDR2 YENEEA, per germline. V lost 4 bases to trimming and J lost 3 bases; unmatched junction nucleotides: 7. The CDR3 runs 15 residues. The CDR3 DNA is TGTGCCAGCAGCTCCGGCGTGGGAGGGACAGATACGCAGTATTTT. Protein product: CASSSGVGGTDTQYF. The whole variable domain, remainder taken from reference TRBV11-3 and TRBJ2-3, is EAGVVQSPRYKIIEKKQPVAFWCNPISGHNTLYWYLQNLGQGPELLIRYENEEAVDDSQLPKDRFSAERLKGVDSTLKIQPAELGDSAVYLCASSSGVGGTDTQYFGPGTRLTVL.

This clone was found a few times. This chain's CDR3 is CAIRGYRGDRPMNTEAFF. In DNA form, the CDR3 reads TGTGCCATCAGGGGGTACCGGGGTGACAGGCCCATGAACACTGAAGCTTTCTTT. V is TRBV10-3 and J is TRBJ1-1; possibly TRBD1 for D (6 bases). Trimming removed 6 bases at V and 0 bases at J, with 23 bases between. Germline CDR1 ENHRY, CDR2 SYGVKD. The CDR3 is 18 amino acids.

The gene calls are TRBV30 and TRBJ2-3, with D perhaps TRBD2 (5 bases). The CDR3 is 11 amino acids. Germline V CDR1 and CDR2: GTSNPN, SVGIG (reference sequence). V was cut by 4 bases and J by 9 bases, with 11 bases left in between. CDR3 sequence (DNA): TGTGCCTGGACCCCACCGGGGACGCAGTATTTT. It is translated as CAWTPPGTQYF. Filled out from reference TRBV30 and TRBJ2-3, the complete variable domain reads SQTIHQWPATLVQPVGSPLSLECTVEGTSNPNLYWYRQAAGRGLQLLFYSVGIGQISSEVPQNLSASRPQDRQFILSSKKLLLSDSGFYLCAWTPPGTQYFGPGTRLTVL.

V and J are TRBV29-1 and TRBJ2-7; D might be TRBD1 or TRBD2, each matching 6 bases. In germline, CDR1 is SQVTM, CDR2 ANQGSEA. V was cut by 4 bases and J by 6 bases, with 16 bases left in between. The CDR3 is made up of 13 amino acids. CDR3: CSVGAGRGGEQYF. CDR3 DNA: TGCAGCGTTGGGGCGGGCAGGGGAGGCGAGCAGTACTTC.

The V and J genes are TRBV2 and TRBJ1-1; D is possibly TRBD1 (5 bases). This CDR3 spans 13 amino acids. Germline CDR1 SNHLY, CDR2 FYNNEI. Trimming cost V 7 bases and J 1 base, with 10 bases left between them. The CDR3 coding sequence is TGTGCCAGCAAGAGCCAGGGGAACACTGAAGCTTTCTTT. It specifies CASKSQGNTEAFF.

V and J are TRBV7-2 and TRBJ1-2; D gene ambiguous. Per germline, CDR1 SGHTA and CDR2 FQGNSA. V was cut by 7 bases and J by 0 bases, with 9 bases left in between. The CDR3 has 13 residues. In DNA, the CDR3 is TGTGCCAGCACCTATCGGACTAACTATGGCTACACCTTC. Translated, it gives CASTYRTNYGYTF.

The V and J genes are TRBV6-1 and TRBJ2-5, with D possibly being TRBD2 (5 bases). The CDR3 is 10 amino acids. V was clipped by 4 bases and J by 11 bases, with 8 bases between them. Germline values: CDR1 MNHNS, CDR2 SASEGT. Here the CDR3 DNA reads TGTGCCAGCAGTGGGACTCCGCAGTACTTC. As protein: CASSGTPQYF.

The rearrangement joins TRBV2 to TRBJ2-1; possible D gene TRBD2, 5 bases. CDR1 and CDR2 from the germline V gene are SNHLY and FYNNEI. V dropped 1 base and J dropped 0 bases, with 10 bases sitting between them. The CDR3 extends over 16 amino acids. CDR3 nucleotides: TGTGCCAGCAGTGAAGGGAGGCCGAGCTCCTACAATGAGCAGTTCTTC. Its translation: CASSEGRPSSYNEQFF.

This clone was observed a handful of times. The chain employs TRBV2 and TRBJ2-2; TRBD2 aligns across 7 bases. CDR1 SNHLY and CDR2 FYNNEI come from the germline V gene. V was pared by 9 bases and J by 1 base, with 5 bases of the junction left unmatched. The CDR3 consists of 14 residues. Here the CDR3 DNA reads TGTGCCAGAGAAGCGGGGCGGAACACCGGGGAGCTGTTTTTT. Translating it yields CAREAGRNTGELFF.

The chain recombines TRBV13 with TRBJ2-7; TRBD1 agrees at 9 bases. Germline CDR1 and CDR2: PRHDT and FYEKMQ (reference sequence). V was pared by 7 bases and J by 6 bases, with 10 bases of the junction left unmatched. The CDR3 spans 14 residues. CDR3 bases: TGTGCCAGCAACATAAAAGGGACAGGGACCGAGCAGTACTTC. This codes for CASNIKGTGTEQYF.